These T cell receptor beta chains were read from a single sample in a study of identical twins. TCRdb re-analysed the 5' RACE reads in MiXCR, keeping a single row per CDR3 protein. The repertoire consists of around 530,000 distinct CDR3 sequences, with about 16% occurring once and the leading ten covering roughly 0.42%. These data also formed part of another study, on yellow fever vaccine responses in identical twins.

The sequenced material came from CD4+ T cells sorted from blood. These receptors came from a woman aged 18 to 35 in good health. CDR3s include the opening cysteine and the closing phenylalanine or tryptophan. A D gene is named only where the DNA matches it firmly. Expanded clones are given a class, and other clones once, few, many or no size at all.

D: -; V: TRBV5-1; J: TRBJ2-1; size: -; DNA: TGCGCCAGCAGCCTTAGGGCAAACAGAGATGAGCAGTTCTTC; CDR3: CASSLRANRDEQFF
D: TRBD2; V: TRBV3-1; J: TRBJ2-1; size: -; DNA: TGTGCCAGCAGCCAATTCCGACTAGCGGGAACCTACAATGAGCAGTTCTTC; CDR3: CASSQFRLAGTYNEQFF
D: TRBD2; V: TRBV28; J: TRBJ2-1; size: few; DNA: TGTGCCAGCAGTTCTCCACTAGCGGGACGTAATAATGAGCAGTTCTTC; CDR3: CASSSPLAGRNNEQFF
D: TRBD2; V: TRBV2; J: TRBJ2-3; size: -; DNA: TGTGCCAGCAGGATAGCGGGAGATACGCAGTATTTT; CDR3: CASRIAGDTQYF
D: -; V: TRBV7-9; J: TRBJ2-5; size: once; DNA: TGTGCCAGCAGCTTATCTCGGTGGCGGGGAAACCAAGAGACCCAGTACTTC; CDR3: CASSLSRWRGNQETQYF
D: -; V: TRBV6-1; J: TRBJ2-4; size: few; DNA: TGTGCCAGCAGTGTTCAGGGAGCCAAAAACATTCAGTACTTC; CDR3: CASSVQGAKNIQYF
D: TRBD1; V: TRBV9; J: TRBJ1-2; size: few; DNA: TGTGCCAGCAGCGCTAACCAGGGGGCGCAGGGCTACACCTTC; CDR3: CASSANQGAQGYTF
D: -; V: TRBV24-1; J: TRBJ2-7; size: -; DNA: TGTGCCACCAGTGATGGCGGGACCTCGAAATACGAGCAGTACTTC; CDR3: CATSDGGTSKYEQYF
D: TRBD1; V: TRBV28; J: TRBJ1-5; size: few; DNA: TGTGCCAGCAGTCGGTCAGGGGGCGGCAATCAGCCCCAGCATTTT; CDR3: CASSRSGGGNQPQHF
D: -; V: TRBV6-1; J: TRBJ1-2; size: few; DNA: TGTGCCAGCTCCTCGGTAGCTAACTATGGCTACACCTTC; CDR3: CASSSVANYGYTF
D: TRBD2; V: TRBV7-2; J: TRBJ2-1; size: -; DNA: TGTGCCAGCTCAATTCGGGGGGGGGCCGCCAATGAGCAGTTCTTC; CDR3: CASSIRGGAANEQFF
D: -; V: TRBV7-6; J: TRBJ1-1; size: few; DNA: TGTGCCAGCAGCCAAACTGGGGGCACTGAAGCTTTCTTT; CDR3: CASSQTGGTEAFF
D: -; V: TRBV12-3/TRBV12-4; J: TRBJ1-1; size: -; DNA: TGTGCCAGCAGTTTTACGGCGGGCACTGAAGCTTTCTTT; CDR3: CASSFTAGTEAFF
D: TRBD2; V: TRBV28; J: TRBJ2-2; size: -; DNA: TGTGCCAGCAGTGCGGGGGGGCCGTGGACCGGGGAGCTGTTTTTT; CDR3: CASSAGGPWTGELFF
D: TRBD2; V: TRBV3-1; J: TRBJ2-1; size: few; DNA: TGTGCCAGCAGCCAAGATTTCCCTAGCGGGAGTGAGCGTTACGATGAGCAGTTCTTC; CDR3: CASSQDFPSGSERYDEQFF
D: TRBD2; V: TRBV7-2; J: TRBJ2-7; size: -; DNA: TGTGCCAGCAGCCATGGGGGGACTAGCGGGAACTACGAGCAGTACTTC; CDR3: CASSHGGTSGNYEQYF
D: TRBD2; V: TRBV12-3/TRBV12-4; J: TRBJ2-3; size: -; DNA: TGTGCCAGCAGTTTACGAGCGGGAGGGTTCACAGATACGCAGTATTTT; CDR3: CASSLRAGGFTDTQYF
D: -; V: TRBV20-1; J: TRBJ2-2; size: -; DNA: TGCAGTGCAACCCCTGGGTCGAACACCGGGGAGCTGTTTTTT; CDR3: CSATPGSNTGELFF
D: TRBD2; V: TRBV20-1; J: TRBJ2-3; size: few; DNA: TGCAGTGCTAGGGTTCTAGCGGGAGCAGATACGCAGTATTTT; CDR3: CSARVLAGADTQYF
D: TRBD1; V: TRBV6-5; J: TRBJ2-7; size: -; DNA: TGTGCCAGCAGTTACTCCAGGGGACAGGTGAGGGGCTACGAGCAGTACTTC; CDR3: CASSYSRGQVRGYEQYF
D: -; V: TRBV20-1; J: TRBJ2-3; size: -; DNA: TGCAGTGCTAGTATGCATATGTGGGCAGATACGCAGTATTTT; CDR3: CSASMHMWADTQYF
D: -; V: TRBV6-5; J: TRBJ2-5; size: few; DNA: TGTGCCAGCAGTTACTCAGGCAGGGGATGGGAGACCCAGTACTTC; CDR3: CASSYSGRGWETQYF
D: -; V: TRBV5-6; J: TRBJ2-7; size: -; DNA: TGTGCCAGCAGCCACCAGAGCTCCTACGAGCAGTACTTC; CDR3: CASSHQSSYEQYF
D: TRBD2; V: TRBV20-1; J: TRBJ2-1; size: -; DNA: TGCAGTGCTAGAGGGACTAGCGGGGACGAGCAGTTCTTC; CDR3: CSARGTSGDEQFF
D: TRBD2; V: TRBV15; J: TRBJ2-5; size: few; DNA: TGTGCCACCAGCAGAGGCGGGGGGCCGGGGACCCAGTACTTC; CDR3: CATSRGGGPGTQYF
D: -; V: TRBV6-1; J: TRBJ1-6; size: few; DNA: TGTGCCAGCAGGATGGGCGTTGATTCACCCCTCCACTTT; CDR3: CASRMGVDSPLHF
D: -; V: TRBV14; J: TRBJ1-4; size: few; DNA: TGTGCCAGCAGCCCACGAATTGCCGAAAAACTGTTTTTT; CDR3: CASSPRIAEKLFF
D: TRBD2; V: TRBV10-3; J: TRBJ2-2; size: few; DNA: TGTGCCACCAGCGGGGGGGAAACCGGGGAGCTGTTTTTT; CDR3: CATSGGETGELFF
D: -; V: TRBV19; J: TRBJ2-7; size: few; DNA: TGTGCCAGTAGTACACAAATGGGGGGGGCCCACGAGCAGTACTTC; CDR3: CASSTQMGGAHEQYF
D: TRBD1; V: TRBV19; J: TRBJ2-4; size: few; DNA: TGTGCCAGTAACCCTCAGGGGGCCTTCAGCTCAAACATTCAGTACTTC; CDR3: CASNPQGAFSSNIQYF
D: TRBD1; V: TRBV10-3; J: TRBJ2-2; size: few; DNA: TGTGCCATCAGTGATAGGACAGGGAAAGGTGCCGGGGAGCTGTTTTTT; CDR3: CAISDRTGKGAGELFF
D: TRBD1; V: TRBV3-1; J: TRBJ1-4; size: few; DNA: TGTGCCAGCAGTTTACGCGGACAGGCCATGGGACTGTTTTTT; CDR3: CASSLRGQAMGLFF
D: TRBD2; V: TRBV20-1; J: TRBJ2-3; size: -; DNA: TGCAGTCAAATAGCGGGAGGGGTCACAGATACGCAGTATTTT; CDR3: CSQIAGGVTDTQYF
D: TRBD2; V: TRBV28; J: TRBJ2-1; size: -; DNA: TGTGCCAGCAGTTTGGCCAGCGGGAGGGTAAATGAGCAGTTCTTC; CDR3: CASSLASGRVNEQFF
D: TRBD1; V: TRBV20-1; J: TRBJ2-2; size: -; DNA: TGCAGTGCTCACGACCCGGGACAGGGACCGAACACCGGGGAGCTGTTTTTT; CDR3: CSAHDPGQGPNTGELFF
D: TRBD1; V: TRBV3-1; J: TRBJ1-6; size: -; DNA: TGTGCCAGCAGCCGACAGGGGGCGGATTCACCCCTCCACTTT; CDR3: CASSRQGADSPLHF
D: -; V: TRBV4-1; J: TRBJ1-6; size: many; DNA: TGCGCCAGCAGCCAAGCCGGGACGGATAATTCACCCCTCCACTTT; CDR3: CASSQAGTDNSPLHF
D: TRBD1; V: TRBV20-1; J: TRBJ1-5; size: -; DNA: TGCAGTGCTAGAAAGGGACAGGGAAGCAATCAGCCCCAGCATTTT; CDR3: CSARKGQGSNQPQHF
D: -; V: TRBV20-1; J: TRBJ2-7; size: -; DNA: TGCAGTGCTAGAAACGACTACGAGCAGTACTTC; CDR3: CSARNDYEQYF
D: TRBD2; V: TRBV27; J: TRBJ2-1; size: few; DNA: TGTGCCAGCTCCGCTACTAGCGGCTTAATAAATGAGCAGTTCTTC; CDR3: CASSATSGLINEQFF
D: -; V: TRBV6-2/TRBV6-3; J: TRBJ2-6; size: -; DNA: TGTGCCAGCAATCAATTCGAATACTCTGGGGCCAACGTCCTGACTTTC; CDR3: CASNQFEYSGANVLTF
D: -; V: TRBV11-2; J: TRBJ2-7; size: -; DNA: TGTGCCAGCAGCTTAGATTCCCTAGGGGACCACGAGCAGTACTTC; CDR3: CASSLDSLGDHEQYF
D: -; V: TRBV19; J: TRBJ2-1; size: -; DNA: TGTGCCAGTAGTACCGGGAGTGCCTACAATGAGCAGTTCTTC; CDR3: CASSTGSAYNEQFF
D: -; V: TRBV2; J: TRBJ2-2; size: -; DNA: TGTGCCAGCAGTGCGGACTATCCGAACACCGGGGAGCTGTTTTTT; CDR3: CASSADYPNTGELFF
D: -; V: TRBV4-1; J: TRBJ1-4; size: -; DNA: TGCGCCAGCAGCCAACGGGAATTTGGGAATGAAAAACTGTTTTTT; CDR3: CASSQREFGNEKLFF
D: TRBD2; V: TRBV9; J: TRBJ2-7; size: few; DNA: TGTGCCAGCAGCGTAGGTGTTAGCGGGGGATACGAGCAGTACTTC; CDR3: CASSVGVSGGYEQYF
D: TRBD1; V: TRBV5-5; J: TRBJ1-1; size: -; DNA: TGTGCCAGCAGCCTGCGGACAGGGGCGAAGAACACTGAAGCTTTCTTT; CDR3: CASSLRTGAKNTEAFF
D: TRBD1; V: TRBV4-1; J: TRBJ2-3; size: -; DNA: TGCGCCAGCAGCCAAGATGGGTCGGCAGGGGGAAACTTAGATACGCAGTATTTT; CDR3: CASSQDGSAGGNLDTQYF
D: -; V: TRBV3-1; J: TRBJ2-1; size: -; DNA: TGTGCCAGCAGCCCTCTTATCTCCGGTGAGCAGTTCTTC; CDR3: CASSPLISGEQFF
D: TRBD2; V: TRBV12-3/TRBV12-4; J: TRBJ2-7; size: few; DNA: TGTGCCAGCAGCCGCGCCGGGACTAGCGGGAGTCACGAGCAGTACTTC; CDR3: CASSRAGTSGSHEQYF
D: TRBD1; V: TRBV10-2; J: TRBJ2-6; size: -; DNA: TGCGCCAGCCATCCCGGGACAGAGGCCTCTGGGGCCAACGTCCTGACTTTC; CDR3: CASHPGTEASGANVLTF
D: TRBD2; V: TRBV3-1; J: TRBJ2-1; size: -; DNA: TGTGCCAGCAGCCGTAGCGGGGGGGCGCGGAATGAGCAGTTCTTC; CDR3: CASSRSGGARNEQFF
D: TRBD1; V: TRBV10-3; J: TRBJ2-1; size: few; DNA: TGTGCCATCAAGGGGGCGAACTCCTACAATGAGCAGTTCTTC; CDR3: CAIKGANSYNEQFF
D: TRBD2; V: TRBV3-1; J: TRBJ2-7; size: many; DNA: TGTGCCAGCAGCCCAGGACTAGCGGGAGTCTCTTACGAGCAGTACTTC; CDR3: CASSPGLAGVSYEQYF
D: -; V: TRBV11-3; J: TRBJ1-2; size: -; DNA: TGTGCCAGCAGCCCATCACAGGGATCCTATGGCTACACCTTC; CDR3: CASSPSQGSYGYTF
D: -; V: TRBV20-1; J: TRBJ1-6; size: few; DNA: TGCAGTGCTAGAGAAGGGTCTCGGAGCTCCTATAATTCACCCCTCCACTTT; CDR3: CSAREGSRSSYNSPLHF
D: -; V: TRBV3-1; J: TRBJ2-7; size: once; DNA: TGTGCCAGCAGCCTCAGGGCACAGAGCTCCTACGAGCAGTACTTC; CDR3: CASSLRAQSSYEQYF
D: -; V: TRBV25-1; J: TRBJ2-2; size: -; DNA: TGTGCCAGCAGTGAAGACAGGACGCCCACCGGGGAGCTGTTTTTT; CDR3: CASSEDRTPTGELFF
D: TRBD1; V: TRBV10-3; J: TRBJ2-5; size: -; DNA: TGTGCCATCAGTGAGACCGGGACAGGAGTTCAAGAGACCCAGTACTTC; CDR3: CAISETGTGVQETQYF